The T cell receptor beta chain described here comes from a study of post-analysis software for immune sequencing data. This clonotype was picked up a small number of times. The antigen is not known. Unique molecular identifiers were built into the TCR beta cDNA libraries. TCRdb re-called the PCR reads with MiXCR, one entry per CDR3 protein. The repertoire has under 200,000 distinct CDR3 sequences, over 25% of them found once; the top ten carry roughly 3.4%. Study-wide results and caveats: Five or six TRBV segments were significantly more frequent in patients than in controls. TRBV5-6, TRBV5-1 and TRBV20-1 were among these segments.

Trimming at V came to 3 bases and at J to 5 bases, leaving 6 bases not matched to a gene. The CDR3 totals 13 residues. Germline V CDR1 and CDR2: DFQATT, SNEGSKA (reference sequence). V usage is TRBV20-1 and J usage is TRBJ2-7; 8 bases are a match to TRBD1. The sequencing input was blood. This TCR was recovered from a girl aged 2-17 years with multiple sclerosis. As DNA, the CDR3 is TGCAGTGCTAGTCCAGGGGGCATCGACGAGCAGTACTTC. Amino acid sequence: CSASPGGIDEQYF.